This TCR beta chain was recorded in a study of spatial heterogeneity in lung cancer. Turning to the study itself: Patients with untreated early-stage non-small cell lung cancer, numbering 72, were the donors. Sequenced were any available follow-up PBMC samples, which had been obtained a median of about two years after resection. There were consistently more beta-chain sequences detected than alpha-chain sequences. Overall study findings and caveats: Relative to follow-up, resection was when ubiquitous expanded tumor TCRs appeared more in blood.

Time point here: blood at routine non-recurrence follow-up after resection. Unsorted whole RNA samples from tumor, nontumor lung or frozen PBMC were sequenced. MiXCR, applied by TCRdb to the 5' RACE reads, yields one record per CDR3 protein. The repertoire consists of 95,000 to 130,000 distinct CDR3 sequences, with 12% occurring once and the leading ten covering approximately 17%. Germline lookup yields CDR1 MDHEN and CDR2 SYDVKM. CDR3 length: 13 amino acids. The V and J ends lost 7 bases and 6 bases respectively, with 15 bases between them. Comment on this clonotype: No antigen is known for it.

This TCR came from a male donor with early-stage non-small cell lung cancer. The sample was PBMCs, taken at follow-up. This chain links TRBV28 with TRBJ1-1; D call uncertain. This CDR3 is CASTPSVWAEAFF. DNA of the CDR3: TGTGCCAGCACCCCGTCGGTGTGGGCTGAAGCTTTCTTT.